The T cell receptor beta chain under discussion was sequenced for a study of response to subunit inactivated influenza vaccine. This clonotype was picked up one time. CDR1 and CDR2 from the germline V gene are SQVTM and ANQGSEA. Trimming took off 5 bases at V and 0 bases at J, with 4 bases between the two ends. This CDR3 region has 12 residues. Each CDR3 protein is one row after TCRdb ran MiXCR on the RT-PCR reads. The sample holds 500,000 to 700,000 distinct CDR3 sequences; approximately 22% are singletons and the top ten take around 2.8%. Another study also made use of these data, one on T cells expressing NK-cell markers. In that study: Making the TCR beta cDNA relied on 5'RACE template switching with UMIs. Sorted T-cell subsets CD3+CD56+NKG2C+, CD3+CD56+NKG2C- and CD3+CD56-NKG2C+ were TCR beta-sequenced.

This clonotype was sampled from a man aged 50-59 years who received an inactivated influenza vaccine. This rearrangement joins TRBV29-1 to TRBJ2-2; D is unclear. The sample in question was CD4+ T cells sorted from PBMCs, obtained approximately 12 days after vaccination. CDR3 loop: CSVRPNTGELFF. The CDR3 DNA is TGCAGCGTTCGGCCGAACACCGGGGAGCTGTTTTTT.